A single sample gave rise to the 21 T cell receptor beta chains below, sequenced in a study of blood T cell repertoires in COVID-19. Only in-frame clones appear in the TCRdb table, and some are missing; sequencing was by immunoSEQ multiplex PCR. The sample has about 82,000 clones, 85% seen once. The specimen sequenced was peripheral blood. These TCRs come from a man older than 75 with active or convalescent COVID-19.

Comments on this clone: One end of the junction does not line up with germline, which may come from a read error. V gene TRBV29-1 combines with J gene TRBJ2-5; TRBD1 matches 10 bases. The CDR3 consists of 12 residues. Germline lookup yields CDR1 SQVTM and CDR2 ANQGSEA. CDR3 protein: CSFDRGRETQYF. For the CDR3, the DNA is TGCAGCTTTGACAGGGGGCGAGAGACCCAGTACTTC.

The CDR3 nucleotides read TGTGCCAGCAGTTACTATCGGGGAAGCGAGCAGTACGTC. Translating gives CASSYYRGSEQYV. The chain joins TRBV6-5 to TRBJ2-7; D is perhaps TRBD2 (5 bases). Deletions cut 1 base from V and 6 bases from J, with 10 bases between. Germline-derived CDR1 and CDR2 are MNHEY and SVGAGI. The CDR3 has 13 residues.

This clone appeared once. The chain recombines TRBV12-3 or TRBV12-4 with TRBJ1-1, with D possibly TRBD1 on 6 matching bases. The CDR3 runs 13 residues. Trimming cost V 2 bases and J 7 bases, with 11 bases left between them. The CDR3 region has the DNA TGTGCCAGCAGTTTATCAGGGGCTTTTGAAGCTTTCTTT. Encoded protein: CASSLSGAFEAFF.

This chain uses TRBV4-1 with TRBJ1-2; D unresolved. The CDR3 consists of 14 residues. V shed 2 bases and J shed 1 base, with 8 bases lying between them. The germline CDR1 and CDR2 sequences are MGHRA and YSYEKL. This CDR3 reads CASSQLQDNYGYTF. The DNA of the CDR3 is TGCGCCAGCAGCCAACTCCAGGATAACTATGGCTACACCTTC.

V usage is TRBV18 and J usage is TRBJ2-5; 7 bases fit TRBD1. The CDR3 contains 16 residues. Germline V gene lookup returns CDR1 KGHSH and CDR2 LQKENI. V shed 3 bases, J shed 3 bases, and the junction held 10 bases outside the gene matches. This CDR3 reads CASSPRQGLEEETQYF. Written as DNA, the CDR3 is TGTGCCAGCTCACCGAGACAGGGCTTGGAAGAAGAGACCCAGTACTTC.

This chain joins TRBV10-3 and TRBJ2-4, with a possible D match to TRBD1 (6 bases). This CDR3 is 16 amino acids long. The germline gives CDR1 ENHRY, CDR2 SYGVKD. V lost 4 bases, J lost 3 bases, and 16 bases lay in between. CDR3 loop: CAISVRSPGDKNIQYF. The CDR3 region has the DNA TGTGCCATCAGTGTGCGGTCGCCAGGGGACAAAAACATTCAGTACTTC.

The chain employs TRBV5-5 and TRBJ2-1; 9 nucleotides agree with TRBD2. The CDR3 extends over 18 amino acids. CDR1 is SGHKS, CDR2 YYEKEE, per germline (reference sequence). Losses at the gene ends were 4 bases for V and 4 bases for J; bases not matched to a gene: 15. The DNA of the CDR3 is TGTGCCAGCAGCCTACGAAGTTTAGCGGGAGCTACATACAATGAGCAGTTCTTC. Translation: CASSLRSLAGATYNEQFF. The full variable domain, rest sourced from reference TRBV5-5 and TRBJ2-1, is DAGVTQSPTHLIKTRGQQVTLRCSPISGHKSVSWYQQVLGQGPQFIFQYYEKEERGRGNFPDRFSARQFPNYSSELNVNALLLGDSALYLCASSLRSLAGATYNEQFFGPGTRLTVL.

The chain is built from TRBV5-6 and TRBJ1-3, with 9 bases that match TRBD1. The CDR3 covers 15 residues. Germline CDR1 SGHDT, CDR2 YYEEEE. V lost 4 bases and J lost 4; bases outside the gene matches: 6. The chain's CDR3 is CASSIDRGIGNTIYF. CDR3 nucleotide sequence: TGTGCCAGCAGCATAGACAGGGGGATCGGAAACACCATATATTTT.

V and J are TRBV27 and TRBJ1-3; tentative D call: TRBD1 (5 bases). This CDR3 contains 15 residues. Trimming left V 0 bases short and J 3 bases short, with 9 bases between. Per the germline V gene, CDR1 is MNHEY and CDR2 is SMNVEV (reference sequence). CDR3 nucleotide sequence: TGTGCCAGCAGTTTATCGGCAGGGTATGGAAACACCATATATTTT. Translated: CASSLSAGYGNTIYF.

This clone was seen more than once but under ten times. This chain joins TRBV7-6 and TRBJ1-2; 8 nucleotides match TRBD1. The V segment lost 4 bases and the J segment 0 bases; nucleotides outside the gene matches: 7. Germline assignment: CDR1 SGHVS and CDR2 FNYEAQ. The CDR3 totals 16 residues. This CDR3 reads CASSSRTGNPNYGYTF. In nucleotides, the CDR3 is TGTGCCAGCAGCTCACGGACAGGGAACCCTAACTATGGCTACACCTTC.

The chain links TRBV7-2 to TRBJ2-4; TRBD1 matches 9 bases. The CDR3 sequence is 18 residues long. The germline gives CDR1 SGHTA, CDR2 FQGNSA. The ends lost 4 bases at V and 0 bases at J; junction bases unmatched: 10. The CDR3 sequence: CASSSERGQGRAKNIQYF. The CDR3 DNA reads as TGTGCCAGCAGCTCAGAACGAGGACAGGGGAGAGCCAAAAACATTCAGTACTTC.

The rearrangement joins TRBV9 to TRBJ1-4; 7 bases agree with TRBD1. This CDR3 contains 16 residues. The ends lost 4 bases at V and 0 bases at J; junction bases unmatched: 6. Per the germline V gene, CDR1 is SGDLS and CDR2 is YYNGEE. The CDR3 sequence is CASSLRTGPTNEKLFF. CDR3 sequence (DNA): TGTGCCAGCAGCCTACGGACAGGACCAACTAATGAAAAACTGTTTTTT.

The chain couples TRBV11-3 to TRBJ2-2; 7 bases are shared with TRBD2. The germline V gene encodes CDR1 SGHNT and CDR2 YENEEA. V trimming: 1 base; J trimming: 9 bases; junction bases outside the gene matches: 8. This CDR3 contains 15 residues. The DNA for the CDR3 is TGTGCCAGCAGCTTAGGTGGGGGGGAATCCAGGGAGCTGTTTTTT. Its protein is CASSLGGGESRELFF. The whole variable domain, filled in from reference TRBV11-3 and TRBJ2-2, reads EAGVVQSPRYKIIEKKQPVAFWCNPISGHNTLYWYLQNLGQGPELLIRYENEEAVDDSQLPKDRFSAERLKGVDSTLKIQPAELGDSAVYLCASSLGGGESRELFFGEGSRLTVL.

This clone has only one observation. The rearrangement uses TRBV2 and TRBJ2-6; weak D call: TRBD2 (7 bases). The V end was cut by 7 bases, the J end by 3 bases, with 16 bases between. The CDR3 extends over 16 amino acids. Germline-derived CDR1 and CDR2 are SNHLY and FYNNEI. CDR3 loop: CASTTQGRVGANVLTF. DNA of the CDR3: TGTGCCAGCACGACGCAGGGGAGGGTTGGGGCCAACGTCCTGACTTTC.

V and J are TRBV4-2 and TRBJ2-1; 9 bases align to TRBD2. This CDR3 has 15 amino acids. Germline trimming cut 0 bases from V and 5 bases from J; bases unmatched to any gene: 2. CDR1 and CDR2 (germline): LGHNA, YNFKEQ. The CDR3 region is CASSQDSGSHNEQFF. The CDR3 region has the DNA TGTGCCAGCAGCCAAGATAGCGGGAGTCACAATGAGCAGTTCTTC.

As concerns this clone: This CDR3 is also generated by other DNA sequences in the sample. This sequence joins TRBV29-1 and TRBJ1-2; 8 nucleotides agree with TRBD1. Germline trimming cut 3 bases from V and 3 bases from J; bases unmatched to any gene: 3. The germline V gene encodes CDR1 SQVTM and CDR2 ANQGSEA. This CDR3 region has 13 residues. CDR3 in DNA: TGCAGCGTTGACCACAGGGGGTACTATGGCTACACCTTC. Residues: CSVDHRGYYGYTF.

The rearrangement links TRBV5-4 to TRBJ1-2, with 8 bases that match TRBD1. CDR3 size: 16 residues. Trimming cost V 4 bases and J 3 bases; bases outside gene matches: 11. Germline-derived CDR1 and CDR2 are SGHNT and YYREEE (reference sequence). CDR3 DNA: TGTGCCAGCAGCCCCGGCCGGCTGACAGGGGACTATGGCTACACCTTC. Residues: CASSPGRLTGDYGYTF.

V gene TRBV19 combines with J gene TRBJ1-2; 10 bases match TRBD1. V lost 1 base and J lost 8; bases outside the gene matches: 7. Germline assignment: CDR1 LNHDA and CDR2 SQIVND (reference sequence). The length of the CDR3 is 15 residues. The CDR3, as DNA: TGTGCCAGTAGTATAGGCGGGACAGGGGTACACGGCTACACCTTC. This sequence encodes CASSIGGTGVHGYTF.

The count of this clone is one. This chain joins TRBV14 and TRBJ1-1; no definite D call. Germline V gene data show CDR1 as SGHDN and CDR2 as FVKESK. The CDR3 is made up of 13 amino acids. The V end was cut by 1 base, the J end by 1 base, with 4 bases between. The CDR3 sequence is CASSQGRNTEAFF. The CDR3 DNA sequence: TGTGCCAGCAGCCAAGGCAGGAACACTGAAGCTTTCTTT.

The chain employs TRBV12-3 or TRBV12-4 and TRBJ1-2; D gene ambiguous. This CDR3 contains 12 residues. V was clipped by 2 bases and J by 4 bases, with 5 bases between them. The CDR3: CASSLHSYGYTF. Written as DNA, the CDR3 is TGTGCCAGCAGTTTACACAGCTATGGCTACACCTTC.

The chain is built from TRBV6-1 and TRBJ2-2, with D hard to call. The ends were cut back, 2 bases at V and 4 bases at J, with 8 bases in the middle. The CDR3 runs to 14 residues. CDR1 and CDR2 from the germline V gene are MNHNS and SASEGT. CDR3 bases: TGTGCCAGCAGTGAATATCAGGTCACCGGGGAGCTGTTTTTT. Amino acids: CASSEYQVTGELFF.